This TCR beta chain appears in the sequencing data of a study of Ad26.COV2.S vaccination and SARS-CoV-2 variants. Study details: In the study, Ad26.COV2.S was injected intramuscularly once, or twice 56 days apart.

This sample's treatment: 19 received Ad26.COV2.S at low or high dose, single or two shots; several received placebo; per-sample allocation not given. Samples came from day 63 after the first vaccine or placebo injection. The assay was immunoSEQ multiplex PCR, and TCRdb's table has in-frame clones only and misses some. The sample shows about 350,000 clones, 88% of them seen only once. The CDR3 runs 15 residues. CDR1 and CDR2 from the germline V gene are SGDLS and YYNGEE. V lost 2 bases and J lost 2, with 12 bases in between. The TCR originated in a person aged 18-60 years who received the Ad26.COV2.S COVID-19 vaccine or a placebo. The material was peripheral blood, obtained in a trial of Ad26.COV2.S vaccine versus placebo. The chain carries TRBV9 and TRBJ2-3; no firm D call. In nucleotides, the CDR3 is TGTGCCAGCAGCGTCTCCGCGGAGTACACAGATACGCAGTATTTT. Its translation is CASSVSAEYTDTQYF.